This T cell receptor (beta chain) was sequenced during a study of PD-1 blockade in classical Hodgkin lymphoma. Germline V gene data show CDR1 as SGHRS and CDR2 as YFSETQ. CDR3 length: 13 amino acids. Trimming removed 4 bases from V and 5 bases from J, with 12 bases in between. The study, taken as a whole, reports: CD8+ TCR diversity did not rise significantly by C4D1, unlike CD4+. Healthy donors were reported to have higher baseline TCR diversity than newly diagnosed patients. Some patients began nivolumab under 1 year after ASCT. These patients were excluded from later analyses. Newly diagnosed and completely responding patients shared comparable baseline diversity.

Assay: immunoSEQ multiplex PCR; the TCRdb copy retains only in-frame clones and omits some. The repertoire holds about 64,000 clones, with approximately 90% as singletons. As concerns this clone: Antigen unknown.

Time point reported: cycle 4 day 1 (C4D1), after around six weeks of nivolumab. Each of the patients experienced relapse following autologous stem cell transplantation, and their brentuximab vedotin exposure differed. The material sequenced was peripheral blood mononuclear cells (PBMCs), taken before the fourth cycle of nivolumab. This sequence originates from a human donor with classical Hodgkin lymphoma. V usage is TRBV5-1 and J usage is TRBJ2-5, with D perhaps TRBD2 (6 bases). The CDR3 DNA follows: TGCGCCAGCAGCCCCGGGACTCTCGAGACCCAGTACTTC. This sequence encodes CASSPGTLETQYF.